This TCR beta chain is from a study of T cells in Graves' hyperthyroidism and ophthalmopathy. Study results and limitations: Stable hyperthyroidism and ophthalmopathy were separated using 13 V-J signatures.

This clonotype was picked up many times. Antigen unknown. Amplified TCR beta CDR3 regions came from RNA transcripts. Researchers ran a first-round RT-PCR on the TCR CDR3 using the HTBI primer set. TCRdb reprocessed the multiplex PCR reads with MiXCR, giving one entry per CDR3 protein. The table records a few hundred thousand distinct CDR3 sequences, 40% to 55% of them present only once. Not enrolled were patients with uncontrolled infection, other autoimmune disease, pregnancy or lactation. The junction had 11 bases not matched to a gene; V was cut back by 1 base and J by 4 bases. This CDR3 is built from 17 residues.

The J gene is TRBJ2-7, the V gene TRBV12-3 or TRBV12-4; 9 nucleotides agree with TRBD2. The sample taken for sequencing was peripheral blood or thyroid tissue (not recorded which). This clonotype originated in a woman younger than 35 with Graves' hyperthyroidism. The CDR3 here is CASSLEGGSGSQYEQYF. The CDR3 bases are TGTGCCAGCAGTTTAGAGGGTGGTAGCGGGAGCCAGTACGAGCAGTACTTC.